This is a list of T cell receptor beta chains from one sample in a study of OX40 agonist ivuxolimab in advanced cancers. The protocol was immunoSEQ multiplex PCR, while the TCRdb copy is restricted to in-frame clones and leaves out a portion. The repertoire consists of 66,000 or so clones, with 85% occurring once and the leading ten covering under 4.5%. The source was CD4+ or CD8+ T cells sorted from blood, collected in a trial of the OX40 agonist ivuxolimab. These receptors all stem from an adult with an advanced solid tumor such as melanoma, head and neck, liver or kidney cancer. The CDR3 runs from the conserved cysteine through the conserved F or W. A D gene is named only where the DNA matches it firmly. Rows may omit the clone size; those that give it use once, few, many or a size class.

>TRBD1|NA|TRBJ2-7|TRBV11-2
TGTGCCAGCAGCTACGACAGGGGTAGGACCTACGAGCAGTACTTC
CASSYDRGRTYEQYF
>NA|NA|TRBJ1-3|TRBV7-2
TGTGCCAGCAGCGCCAGGAGCTCTGGAAACACCATATATTTT
CASSARSSGNTIYF
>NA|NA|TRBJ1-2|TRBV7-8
TGTGCCAGCAGCCCCCAAGGACGGGGCCGCTCATATGGCTACACCTTC
CASSPQGRGRSYGYTF
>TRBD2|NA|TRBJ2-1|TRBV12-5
TGTGCTAGTGGTTTGGTACTAGCGGGAACCAATGAGCAGTTCTTC
CASGLVLAGTNEQFF
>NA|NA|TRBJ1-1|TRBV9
TGTGCCAGCAGCGCCCGTATGAACACTGAAGCTTTCTTT
CASSARMNTEAFF
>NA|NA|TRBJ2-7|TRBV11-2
TGTGCCAGCAGCTTAGGAGGGACTGCGCCTTACGAGCAGTACTTC
CASSLGGTAPYEQYF
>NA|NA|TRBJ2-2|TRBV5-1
TGCGCCAGCTCCGTATTTGTTGGGGGTACCGGGGAGCTGTTTTTT
CASSVFVGGTGELFF
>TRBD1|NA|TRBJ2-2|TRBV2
TGTGCCAGCAGTGAAGCGCCAGGACAGGGGAGTGCCGGGGAGCTGTTTTTT
CASSEAPGQGSAGELFF
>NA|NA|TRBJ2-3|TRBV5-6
TGTGCCAGTAGCCCCCTACTTAGCACAGATACGCAGTATTTT
CASSPLLSTDTQYF
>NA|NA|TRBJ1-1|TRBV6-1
TGTGCCAGCAGTAATGGAGGACAGAGGAACACTGAAGCTTTCTTT
CASSNGGQRNTEAFF
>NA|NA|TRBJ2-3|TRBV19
TGTGCCAGTAAGGACGGAAGTGGCGGAGGGTATACGCAGTATTTT
CASKDGSGGGYTQYF
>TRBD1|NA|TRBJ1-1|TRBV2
TGTGCCAGCATACTCGACAGGGGGAACACTGAAGCTTTCTTT
CASILDRGNTEAFF
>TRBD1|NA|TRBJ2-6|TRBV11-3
TGTGCCAGCAGCCCAGGGGGCTCCGGGGCCAACGTCCTGACTTTC
CASSPGGSGANVLTF
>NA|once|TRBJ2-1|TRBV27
TGTGCCAGCAGTAGCACTCGGACCGACGCCTACAATGAGCAGTTCTTC
CASSSTRTDAYNEQFF
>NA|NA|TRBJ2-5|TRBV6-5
TGTGCCAGCAGTTACTCGCTGGTACAAGAGACCCAGTACTTC
CASSYSLVQETQYF
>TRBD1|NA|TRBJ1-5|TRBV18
TGTGCCAGCTCACCGGGACAGGGCCCTAGCAATCAGCCCCAGCATTTT
CASSPGQGPSNQPQHF
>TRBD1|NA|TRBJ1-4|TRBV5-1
TGCGCCAGCAGCTTACAGGGGACTAACGAAAAACTGTTTTTT
CASSLQGTNEKLFF
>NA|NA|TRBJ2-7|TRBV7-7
TGTGCCAGCTCTGCGACGGGAGCCTACGAGCAGTACTTC
CASSATGAYEQYF
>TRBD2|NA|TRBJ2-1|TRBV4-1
TGCGCCAGCAGCCACGTTAGCGGGGGAAAGGCTTACAATGAGCAGTTCTTC
CASSHVSGGKAYNEQFF
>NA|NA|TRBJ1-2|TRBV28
TGTGCCAGCAGTGGGCCTGGGGGCTACACCTTC
CASSGPGGYTF
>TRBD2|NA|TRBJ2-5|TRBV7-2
TGTGCCAGCAGCTTAGGACTAGCGGGGGTGAGAGAGACCCAGTACTTC
CASSLGLAGVRETQYF
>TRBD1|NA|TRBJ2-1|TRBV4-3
TGCGCCAGCAGCCAAGGGACAGGGGGAGTGAATGATGAGCAGTTCTTC
CASSQGTGGVNDEQFF
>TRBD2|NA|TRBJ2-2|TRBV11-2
TGTGCCAGCAGCCCGGGACTAGCGGGAGGGCGGGGCACCGGGGAGCTGTTTTTT
CASSPGLAGGRGTGELFF
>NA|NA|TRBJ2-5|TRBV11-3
TGTGCCAGCAGCTCAGAGACCCAGTACTTC
CASSSETQYF
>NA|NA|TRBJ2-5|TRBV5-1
TGCGCCAGCAGCTTAGCCTTCGGAGAGACCCAGTACTTC
CASSLAFGETQYF